This TCR beta chain was obtained from a study of OX40 agonist ivuxolimab in advanced cancers. Across the whole study: Patients were infused with ivuxolimab every 2 weeks at 0.01 to 10 mg/kg.

Looked up from germline, CDR1 is GTSNPN and CDR2 is SVGIG (reference sequence). The germline V and J ends were trimmed by 2 bases and 4 bases, with 9 bases remaining between them. This CDR3 is 13 amino acids long. Produced via immunoSEQ multiplex PCR; TCRdb's table is partial and in-frame only. The sample lists nearly 70,000 clones, around 83% occurring once. The TCR sequence derives from an adult with an advanced solid tumor such as melanoma, head and neck, liver or kidney cancer. The chain is built from TRBV30 and TRBJ1-5; no reliable D call. The sample in question was CD4+ or CD8+ T cells sorted from blood, obtained in a trial of the OX40 agonist ivuxolimab. The CDR3 sequence is CAWSPRPNQPQHF. DNA of the CDR3: TGTGCCTGGAGTCCGCGTCCTAATCAGCCCCAGCATTTT.